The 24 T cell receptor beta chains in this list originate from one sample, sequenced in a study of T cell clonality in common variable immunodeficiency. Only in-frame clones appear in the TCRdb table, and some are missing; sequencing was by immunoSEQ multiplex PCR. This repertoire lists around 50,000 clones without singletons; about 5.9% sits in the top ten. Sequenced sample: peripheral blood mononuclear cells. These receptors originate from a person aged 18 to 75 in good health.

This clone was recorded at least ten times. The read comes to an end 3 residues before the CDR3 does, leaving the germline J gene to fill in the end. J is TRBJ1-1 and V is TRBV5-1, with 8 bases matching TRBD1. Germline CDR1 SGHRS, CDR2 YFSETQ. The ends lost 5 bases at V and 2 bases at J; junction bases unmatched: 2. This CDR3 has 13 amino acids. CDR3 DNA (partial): TGCGCCAGCAGTACAGGGGGAAACACTGAA. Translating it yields CASSTGGNTE. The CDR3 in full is CASSTGGNTEAFF.

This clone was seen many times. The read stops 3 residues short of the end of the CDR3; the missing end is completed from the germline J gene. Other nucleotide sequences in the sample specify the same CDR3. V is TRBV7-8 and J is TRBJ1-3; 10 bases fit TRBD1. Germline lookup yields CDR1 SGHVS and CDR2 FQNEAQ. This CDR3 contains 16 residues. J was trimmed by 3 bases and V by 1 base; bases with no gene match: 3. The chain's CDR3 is CASSLGDRGGGNTIYF. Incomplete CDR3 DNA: TGTGCCAGCAGCTTAGGGGACAGGGGAGGTGGAAACACC.

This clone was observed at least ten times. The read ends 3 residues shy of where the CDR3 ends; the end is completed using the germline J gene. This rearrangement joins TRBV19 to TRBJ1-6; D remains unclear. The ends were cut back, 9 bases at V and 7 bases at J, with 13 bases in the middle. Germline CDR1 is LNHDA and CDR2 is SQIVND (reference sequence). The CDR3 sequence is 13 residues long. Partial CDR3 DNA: TGTGCCAGCCACGGGGATCGAAATTCACCC. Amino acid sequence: CASHGDRNSP. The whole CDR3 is CASHGDRNSPLHF.

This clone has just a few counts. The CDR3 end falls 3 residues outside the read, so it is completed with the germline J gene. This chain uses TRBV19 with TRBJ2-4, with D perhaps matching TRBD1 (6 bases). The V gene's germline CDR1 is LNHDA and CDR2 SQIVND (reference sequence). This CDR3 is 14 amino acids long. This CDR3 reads CASRPQGGNYGQYF. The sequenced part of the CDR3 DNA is TGTGCCAGTAGGCCACAGGGTGGGAACTATGGT.

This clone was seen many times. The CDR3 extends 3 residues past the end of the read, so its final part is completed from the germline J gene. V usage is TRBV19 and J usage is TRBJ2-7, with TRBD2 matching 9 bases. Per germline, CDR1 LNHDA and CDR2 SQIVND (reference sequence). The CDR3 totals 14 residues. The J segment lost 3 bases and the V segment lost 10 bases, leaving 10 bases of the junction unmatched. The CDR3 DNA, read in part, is TGTGCCACCCGGGCGGGGGGGGGAGACTACGAG. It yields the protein CATRAGGGDYE. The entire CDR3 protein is CATRAGGGDYEQYF.

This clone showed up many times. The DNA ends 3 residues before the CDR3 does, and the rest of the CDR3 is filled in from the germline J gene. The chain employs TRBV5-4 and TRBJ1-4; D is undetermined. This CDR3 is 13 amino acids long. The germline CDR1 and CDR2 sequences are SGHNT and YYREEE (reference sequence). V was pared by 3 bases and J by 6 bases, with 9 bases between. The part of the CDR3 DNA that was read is TGTGCCAGCAGCTGGTCGCAGGATGAAAAA. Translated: CASSWSQDEK. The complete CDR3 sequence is CASSWSQDEKLFF. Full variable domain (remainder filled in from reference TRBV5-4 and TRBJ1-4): ETGVTQSPTHLIKTRGQQVTLRCSSQSGHNTVSWYQQALGQGPQFIFQYYREEENGRGNFPPRFSGLQFPNYSSELNVNALELDDSALYLCASSWSQDEKLFFGSGTQLSVL.

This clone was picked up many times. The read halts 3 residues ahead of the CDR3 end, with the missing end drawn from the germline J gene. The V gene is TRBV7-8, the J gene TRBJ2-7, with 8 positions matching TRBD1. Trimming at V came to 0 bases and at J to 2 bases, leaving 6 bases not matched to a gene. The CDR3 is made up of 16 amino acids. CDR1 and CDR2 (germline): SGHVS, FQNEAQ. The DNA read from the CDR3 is TGTGCCAGCAGCTTAGCGCGAGGACAGGGACCCTACGAG. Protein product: CASSLARGQGPYE. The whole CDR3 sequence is CASSLARGQGPYEQYF.

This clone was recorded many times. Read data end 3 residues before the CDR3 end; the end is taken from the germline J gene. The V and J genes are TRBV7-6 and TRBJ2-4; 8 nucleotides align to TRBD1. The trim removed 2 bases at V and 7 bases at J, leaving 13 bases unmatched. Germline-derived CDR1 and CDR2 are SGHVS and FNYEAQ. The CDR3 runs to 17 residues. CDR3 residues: CASSLTGRGLGGNIQYF. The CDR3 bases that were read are TGTGCCAGCAGCTTAACGGGCAGGGGGCTTGGGGGGAACATT.

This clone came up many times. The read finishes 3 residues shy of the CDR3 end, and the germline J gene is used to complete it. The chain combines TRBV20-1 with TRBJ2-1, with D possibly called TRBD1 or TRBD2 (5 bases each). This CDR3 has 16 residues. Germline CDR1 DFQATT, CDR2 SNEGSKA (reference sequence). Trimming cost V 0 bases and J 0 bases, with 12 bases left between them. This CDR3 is CSARDGEGSSYNEQFF. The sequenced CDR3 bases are TGCAGTGCTAGAGATGGCGAGGGGAGCTCCTACAATGAG.

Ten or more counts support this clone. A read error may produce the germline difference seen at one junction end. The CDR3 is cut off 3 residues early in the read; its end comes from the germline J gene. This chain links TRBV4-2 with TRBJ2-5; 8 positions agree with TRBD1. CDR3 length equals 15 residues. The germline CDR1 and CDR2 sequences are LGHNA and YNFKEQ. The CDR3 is CASSQGTGVKETQYF. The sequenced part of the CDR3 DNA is TGCGCCAGCAGCCAAGGGACAGGAGTAAAAGAGACC.

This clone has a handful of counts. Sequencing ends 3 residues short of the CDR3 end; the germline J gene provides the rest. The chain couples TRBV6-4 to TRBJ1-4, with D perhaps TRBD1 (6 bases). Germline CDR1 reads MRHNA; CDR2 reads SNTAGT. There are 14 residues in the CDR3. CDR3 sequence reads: CASSEGAGVGKLFF. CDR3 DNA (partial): TGTGCCAGCAGTGAAGGGGCAGGGGTCGGGAAA.

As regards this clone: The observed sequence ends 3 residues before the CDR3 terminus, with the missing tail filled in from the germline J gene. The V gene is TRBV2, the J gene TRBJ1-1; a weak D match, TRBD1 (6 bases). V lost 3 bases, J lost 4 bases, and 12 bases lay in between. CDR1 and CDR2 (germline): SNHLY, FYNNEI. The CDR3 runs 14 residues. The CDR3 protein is CASSDAGQPTEAFF. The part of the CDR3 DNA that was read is TGTGCCAGCAGTGATGCGGGACAACCCACTGAA.

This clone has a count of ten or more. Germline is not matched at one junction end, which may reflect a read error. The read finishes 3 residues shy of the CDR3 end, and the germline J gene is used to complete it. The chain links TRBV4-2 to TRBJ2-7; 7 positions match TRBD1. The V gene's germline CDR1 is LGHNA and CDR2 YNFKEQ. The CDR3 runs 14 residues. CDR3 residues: CASSQYRGDYEQYF. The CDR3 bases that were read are TGCGCCAGCAGCCAATACAGGGGCGACTACGAG.

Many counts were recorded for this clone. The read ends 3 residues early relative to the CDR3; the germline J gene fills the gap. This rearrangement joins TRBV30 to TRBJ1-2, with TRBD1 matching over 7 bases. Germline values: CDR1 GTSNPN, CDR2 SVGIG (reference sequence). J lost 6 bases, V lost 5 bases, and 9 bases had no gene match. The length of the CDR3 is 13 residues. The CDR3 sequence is CAWGQAAENGYTF. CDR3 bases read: TGTGCCTGGGGACAGGCGGCGGAAAATGGC.

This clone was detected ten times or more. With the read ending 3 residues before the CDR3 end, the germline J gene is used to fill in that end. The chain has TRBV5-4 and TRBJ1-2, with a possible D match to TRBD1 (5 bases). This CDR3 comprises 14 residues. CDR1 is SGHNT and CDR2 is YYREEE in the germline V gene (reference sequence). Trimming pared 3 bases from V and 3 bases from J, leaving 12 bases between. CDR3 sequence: CASSSRDLDYGYTF. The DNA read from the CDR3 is TGTGCCAGCAGCTCCAGGGATTTGGACTATGGC.

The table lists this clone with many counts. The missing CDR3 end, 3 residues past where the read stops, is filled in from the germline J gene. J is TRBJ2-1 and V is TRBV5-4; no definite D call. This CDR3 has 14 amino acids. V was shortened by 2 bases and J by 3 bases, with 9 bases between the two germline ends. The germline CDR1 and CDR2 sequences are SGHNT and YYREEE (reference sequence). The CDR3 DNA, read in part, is TGTGCCAGCAGCTTCCGGTCCAACTACAATGAG. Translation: CASSFRSNYNE. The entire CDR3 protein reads CASSFRSNYNEQFF.

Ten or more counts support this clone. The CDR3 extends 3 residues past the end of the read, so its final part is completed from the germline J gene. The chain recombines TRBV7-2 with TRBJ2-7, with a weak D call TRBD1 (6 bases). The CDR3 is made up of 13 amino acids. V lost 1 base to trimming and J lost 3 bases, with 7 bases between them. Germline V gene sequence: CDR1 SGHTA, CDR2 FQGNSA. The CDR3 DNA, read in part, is TGTGCCAGCAGCTTAGTGGACAGCTACGAG. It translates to CASSLVDSYE. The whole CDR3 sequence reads CASSLVDSYEQYF.

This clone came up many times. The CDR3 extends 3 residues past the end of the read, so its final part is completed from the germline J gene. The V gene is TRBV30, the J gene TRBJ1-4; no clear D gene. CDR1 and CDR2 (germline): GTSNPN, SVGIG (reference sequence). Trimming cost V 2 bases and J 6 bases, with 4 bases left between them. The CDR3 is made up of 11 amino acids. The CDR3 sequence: CAWSPDEKLFF. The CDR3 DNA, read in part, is TGTGCCTGGAGTCCCGATGAAAAA.

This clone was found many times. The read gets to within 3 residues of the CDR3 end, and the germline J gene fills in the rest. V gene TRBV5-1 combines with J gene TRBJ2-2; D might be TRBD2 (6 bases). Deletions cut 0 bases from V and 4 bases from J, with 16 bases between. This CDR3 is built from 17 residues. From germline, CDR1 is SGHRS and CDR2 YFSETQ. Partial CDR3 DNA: TGCGCCAGCAGCTTGGCCTGGGGCGGGGCCGGCACCGGGGAG. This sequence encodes CASSLAWGGAGTGE. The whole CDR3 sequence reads CASSLAWGGAGTGELFF.

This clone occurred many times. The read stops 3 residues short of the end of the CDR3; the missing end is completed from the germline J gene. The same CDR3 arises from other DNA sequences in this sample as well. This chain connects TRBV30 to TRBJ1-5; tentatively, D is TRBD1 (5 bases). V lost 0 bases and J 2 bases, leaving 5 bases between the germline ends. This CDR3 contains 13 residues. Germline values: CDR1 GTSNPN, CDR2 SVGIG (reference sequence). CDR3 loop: CAWSVQGNQPQHF. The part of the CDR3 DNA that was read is TGTGCCTGGAGTGTACAGGGCAATCAGCCC.

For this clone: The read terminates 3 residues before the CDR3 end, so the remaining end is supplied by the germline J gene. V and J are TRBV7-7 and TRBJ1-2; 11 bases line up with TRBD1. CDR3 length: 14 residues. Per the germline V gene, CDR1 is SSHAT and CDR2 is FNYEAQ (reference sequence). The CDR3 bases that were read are TGTGCCAGCAGCCCCGGACAGGGGGCCTACGAA. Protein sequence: CASSPGQGAYE. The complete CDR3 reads CASSPGQGAYEYTF.

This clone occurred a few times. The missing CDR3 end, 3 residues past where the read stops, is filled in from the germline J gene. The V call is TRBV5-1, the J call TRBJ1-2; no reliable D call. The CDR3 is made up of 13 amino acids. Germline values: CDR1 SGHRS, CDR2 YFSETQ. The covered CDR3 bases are TGCGCCAGCAGCCAAGGACTCAGTCGAGCC. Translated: CASSQGLSRA. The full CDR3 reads CASSQGLSRAYTF.

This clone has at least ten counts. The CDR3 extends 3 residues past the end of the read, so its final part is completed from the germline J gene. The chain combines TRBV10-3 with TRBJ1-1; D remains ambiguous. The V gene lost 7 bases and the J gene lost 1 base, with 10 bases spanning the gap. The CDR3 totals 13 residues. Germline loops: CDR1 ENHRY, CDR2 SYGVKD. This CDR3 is CAITGTGNTEAFF. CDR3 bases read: TGTGCCATCACCGGCACGGGGAACACTGAA.

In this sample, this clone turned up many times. CDR3 region: CARGESSNYGYTF. The sequenced part of the CDR3 DNA is TGTGCCCGCGGGGAATCGAGTAACTATGGC. V usage is TRBV2 and J usage is TRBJ1-2; D remains ambiguous. The CDR3 extends 3 residues past the end of the read, so its final part is completed from the germline J gene. Germline CDR1 SNHLY, CDR2 FYNNEI. The CDR3 has 13 amino acids. V lost 11 bases and J lost 1, with 14 bases in between.